Listed below are T cell receptor beta chains from one sample, sequenced in a study of cytomegalovirus exposure and HLA in healthy donors. The table came from immunoSEQ multiplex PCR; TCRdb's copy has only in-frame clones and leaves some out. Reported are about 51,000 clones; the ten largest clones contain roughly a quarter. Sequencing was carried out using PBMCs. The receptors shown here come from a man aged 35 to 55 in good health and CMV-seropositive. Both conserved end residues are part of each CDR3. A D gene is named only where the DNA matches it firmly.

>TRBV7-8|-|TRBJ2-2
CASSAQGTGELFF
TGTGCCAGCAGCGCACAGGGCACCGGGGAGCTGTTTTTT
>TRBV6-1|-|TRBJ1-5
CASSEERREPQHF
TGTGCCAGCAGTGAAGAGAGGAGGGAGCCCCAGCATTTT
>TRBV15|-|TRBJ1-5
CATSSSFSSNQPQHF
TGTGCCACCAGCAGTTCGTTCAGTAGCAATCAGCCCCAGCATTTT
>TRBV5-1|-|TRBJ1-5
CASRKNGGNQPQHF
TGCGCCAGCAGGAAGAACGGAGGAAATCAGCCCCAGCATTTT
>TRBV27|-|TRBJ1-1
CASSFTAVTEAFF
TGTGCCAGCAGTTTCACAGCGGTCACTGAAGCTTTCTTT
>TRBV30|TRBD1|TRBJ1-6
CAWSARTGLNSPLHF
TGTGCCTGGAGTGCCCGGACAGGGCTAAATTCACCCCTCCACTTT
>TRBV7-9|-|TRBJ1-2
CASSFSQEADGYTF
TGTGCCAGCAGCTTTAGCCAGGAGGCTGACGGCTACACCTTC
>TRBV29-1|TRBD2|TRBJ2-3
CSVGGDLQLTDTQYF
TGCAGCGTGGGGGGGGACCTTCAACTCACAGATACGCAGTATTTT
>TRBV15|TRBD2|TRBJ2-3
CATSRDESGGRTDTQYF
TGTGCCACCAGCAGAGATGAAAGCGGGGGGCGCACAGATACGCAGTATTTT
>TRBV6-6|TRBD1|TRBJ1-2
CASSLRTGEGSYGYTF
TGTGCCAGCAGTCTCCGGACAGGGGAGGGGAGCTATGGCTACACCTTC
>TRBV7-7|TRBD1|TRBJ1-2
CASSLGDSYGYTF
TGTGCTAGCAGCTTAGGGGACAGCTATGGCTACACCTTC
>TRBV29-1|TRBD2|TRBJ2-5
CSVTGLAGAGTQYF
TGCAGCGTAACCGGACTAGCGGGAGCGGGGACCCAGTACTTC
>TRBV7-9|-|TRBJ1-1
CASSLLREGNTEAFF
TGTGCCAGCAGCTTACTCAGGGAAGGTAACACTGAAGCTTTCTTT